This section outlines one T cell receptor (beta chain) sequence together with its context. Primers: 60 Vbeta forward and 13 Jbeta reverse. Repertoires were generated with immunoSEQ multiplex PCR, while TCRdb's copy carries only in-frame clones and drops some. The sample table includes about 170,000 clones. The sample comes from a study of cytomegalovirus exposure and HLA in healthy donors. The germline gives CDR1 SGHRS, CDR2 YFSETQ. Trimming removed 6 bases from V and 2 bases from J; junction bases left unmatched: 5. The CDR3 covers 15 residues. The rearrangement links TRBV5-1 to TRBJ2-3, with 11 bases that match TRBD2. The sequencing sample was made of PBMCs. This sequence was found in an older woman in good health and CMV-seronegative. The CDR3 sequence is CASKRLAGSTDTQYF. The CDR3, as DNA: TGCGCCAGCAAGAGACTAGCGGGGTCCACAGATACGCAGTATTTT.